The 9 T cell receptor beta chains below were found in one sample sequenced in a study of kidney transplant recipient with SARS-CoV-2 infection. TCRdb used MiXCR to reprocess the reads, holding one entry per CDR3 protein. There are fewer than 250,000 distinct CDR3 sequences in the sample; around 28% occur only once, and nearly 7.5% lies in the top ten. Sample: a blood sample, taken at baseline and between days 110 and 120 from a kidney transplant recipient. Receptors originate from a young adult male patient who had COVID-19 and was a kidney transplant recipient. Some T cells may be supplied by the graft donor.

For this clonotype: One junction end does not reproduce the germline sequence, and a read error may be involved. The CDR3 DNA sequence: TGCGCCAGCGTCACCAAATCGGTTCGAAAGACCTATGGCGACACCTTC. Its translation: CASVTKSVRKTYGDTF. The chain links TRBV5-1 to TRBJ1-2; D not resolved. The CDR3 totals 16 residues. Germline CDR1 is SGHRS and CDR2 is YFSETQ.

A remark on this clonotype: This may arise from a read error, as a much more abundant clone is one base away. The chain carries TRBV2 and TRBJ1-6, with 7 bases matching TRBD1. The length of the CDR3 is 17 residues. The germline V gene has CDR1 SNHLY and CDR2 FYNNEI. This chain's CDR3 is CANSLRSGGSYNSPLHF. As DNA, the CDR3 is TGTGCCAACAGTCTAAGATCAGGGGGAAGTTATAATTCACCCCTCCACTTT.

Concerning this clonotype: A much larger clone lies one base from this, so it may be a read error. The CDR3 DNA is TGTGCCTGGAATGTACAGGGGGGTATGACTGAAGCTTTCTTT. Translating gives CAWNVQGGMTEAFF. V is TRBV30 and J is TRBJ1-1; 8 positions agree with TRBD1. CDR3 length: 14 amino acids. The V and J ends lost 4 bases and 5 bases, in that order; junction bases with no gene match: 9. Per germline, CDR1 GTSNPN and CDR2 SVGIG (reference sequence).

On this clonotype: A single base separates this from a much larger clone, so it may be a read error. V usage is TRBV3-1 and J usage is TRBJ2-7; D unresolved. The V and J ends lost 3 bases and 10 bases respectively, with 28 bases between them. Germline CDR1 reads LGHDT; CDR2 reads YNNKEL (reference sequence). This CDR3 has 17 amino acids. In DNA, the CDR3 is TGTGCCAGCAGCCAGAATGCTCCCATTTCTTTCTCTGAGATCCAGTACTTC. Its protein product is CASSQNAPISFSEIQYF.

This clonotype showed up just once. One base away lies a much larger clone, so this may be a sequencing read error. The chain links TRBV2 to TRBJ2-7; TRBD2 agrees at 11 bases. V dropped 4 bases and J dropped 12; count of bases not matched to a gene: 14. CDR1 is SNHLY, CDR2 FYNNEI, per germline. The CDR3 has 15 residues. The CDR3 DNA is TGTGCCAGCAGTGTTAGCGGGAGGGGATTTTCGAAGCGGTACTTC. Translating gives CASSVSGRGFSKRYF.

This clonotype came up many times. A junction boundary mismatches the germline segment, possibly from a read error. The rearrangement uses TRBV7-2 and TRBJ1-2, with D hard to call. The CDR3 contains 17 residues. Germline assignment: CDR1 SGHTA and CDR2 FQGNSA. CDR3 region: CASSVAHRDGKTYGYTF. The CDR3, as DNA: TGTGCCAGCAGCGTAGCGCACAGAGACGGAAAGACCTATGGCTACACCTTC.

This clonotype was recorded many times. The chain combines TRBV6-5 with TRBJ1-2; possibly TRBD1 for D (5 bases). This CDR3 has 14 amino acids. Per the germline V gene, CDR1 is MNHEY and CDR2 is SVGAGI. Deletions cut 6 bases from V and 7 bases from J, with 18 bases between. CDR3 DNA: TGTGCCAGCAGCGTGGGAGGGGCTCTTCGTGGCTACACCTTC. Its translation: CASSVGGALRGYTF.

In this sample, this clonotype turned up many times. This chain joins TRBV6-2 or TRBV6-3 and TRBJ1-6, with D uncertain. Trimming took 0 bases from V and 9 from J, leaving 12 bases between them. The CDR3 runs 15 residues. Germline values: CDR1 MNHEY, CDR2 SVGEGT. For the CDR3, the DNA is TGTGCCAGCAGTTACTCGGAGGGCGAAAGTTCACCCCTCCACTTT. Protein sequence: CASSYSEGESSPLHF.

In the case of this clonotype: Germline is not matched at one junction end, which may reflect a read error. CDR3: CAGSYEGADWDIQYF. Here the CDR3 DNA reads TGTGCCGGCAGTTACGAGGGGGCAGATTGGGACATTCAGTACTTC. V is TRBV6-2 or TRBV6-3 and J is TRBJ2-4, with 7 bases fitting TRBD1. The germline gives CDR1 MNHEY, CDR2 SVGEGT. The CDR3 covers 15 residues.